The entry that follows covers one T cell receptor (beta chain) sequence. Its specificity is not known. The data originate from a study of shared clonotypes between healthy human individuals. Germline lookup yields CDR1 PRHDT and CDR2 FYEKMQ (reference sequence). The CDR3 covers 14 residues. The V and J ends lost 5 bases and 5 bases, in that order; junction bases with no gene match: 8. Study results and caveats: For naive CD4 cells, approximately 4.7% of clonotypes were shared across a handful of donors.

The assay was run at deep level. This table comes from immunoSEQ multiplex PCR, and its TCRdb copy is limited to in-frame clones, with some not included. The sample has some 2.1 million clones, around 93% seen once. Naive CD8 cells were CD45RO-negative, positively selected for CCR7, excluding terminally differentiated effector memory CD45RA+ cells. The chain is built from TRBV13 and TRBJ2-5; 7 nucleotides agree with TRBD1. The specimen was naive CD8+ T cells from PBMCs. The TCR originated in a man younger than 30 in good health. Some clones in this sample may be carry-over from other donors' samples. CDR3 in amino acids: CASSPGQWQETQYF. The CDR3 coding sequence is TGTGCCAGCAGCCCGGGACAGTGGCAGGAGACCCAGTACTTC.